A single sample gave rise to the 14 T cell receptor beta chains below, sequenced in a study of cytomegalovirus exposure and HLA in healthy donors. The PCR made use of 60 Vbeta and 13 Jbeta primers. Generated by immunoSEQ multiplex PCR, the TCRdb table keeps only in-frame clones and is missing some. The sample shows tens of thousands of clones, approximately 91% of them seen only once. Specimen: PBMCs. The receptors were gathered from a woman younger than 30 in good health and CMV-seronegative.

This chain joins TRBV13 and TRBJ2-1, with D perhaps matching TRBD1 (6 bases). Germline V CDR1 and CDR2: PRHDT, FYEKMQ (reference sequence). The CDR3 consists of 13 residues. Trimming shortened V by 5 bases and J by 5 bases, and 10 bases separated the two germline ends. The CDR3 nucleotides read TGTGCCAGCAGCATGGACAGTGACAATGAGCAGTTCTTC. Protein: CASSMDSDNEQFF. Full variable domain (remainder filled in from reference TRBV13 and TRBJ2-1): AAGVIQSPRHLIKEKRETATLKCYPIPRHDTVYWYQQGPGQDPQFLISFYEKMQSDKGSIPDRFSAQQFSDYHSELNMSSLELGDSALYFCASSMDSDNEQFFGPGTRLTVL.

The chain joins TRBV27 to TRBJ2-7; D may be TRBD1 (5 bases). Germline CDR1 and CDR2: MNHEY and SMNVEV (reference sequence). The CDR3 loop spans 14 amino acids. V was pared by 7 bases and J by 6 bases, with 19 bases between. The CDR3 spells CASTPQGPVGEQYF. The CDR3 nucleotides are TGTGCCAGCACTCCCCAGGGTCCAGTCGGCGAGCAGTACTTC.

The chain uses TRBV28 and TRBJ1-1; maybe TRBD1 (6 bases). The CDR3 runs 16 residues. CDR1 and CDR2 from the germline V gene are MDHEN and SYDVKM. Trimming cost V 3 bases and J 1 base, with 15 bases left between them. The DNA for the CDR3 is TGTGCCAGCAGTTTCCTTCGACCAGGGGCGAACACTGAAGCTTTCTTT. Encoded protein: CASSFLRPGANTEAFF.

The table lists this clone with a count of one. This rearrangement joins TRBV29-1 to TRBJ2-7; 7 nucleotides align to TRBD1. Germline lookup yields CDR1 SQVTM and CDR2 ANQGSEA. This CDR3 spans 13 amino acids. Trimming cost V 6 bases and J 3 bases; bases outside gene matches: 8. CDR3 nucleotides: TGCAGCGTGCGACAGGGATGGGACTACGAGCAGTACTTC. As protein: CSVRQGWDYEQYF.

The DNA of the CDR3 is TGCGCCAGCAGCCCCGGGACAGGGGGCTCTGGGGCCAACGTCCTGACTTTC. This codes for CASSPGTGGSGANVLTF. The chain joins TRBV5-1 to TRBJ2-6; 11 bases fit TRBD1. CDR3 length: 17 residues. V trimming: 4 bases; J trimming: 0 bases; junction bases outside the gene matches: 3. Per germline, CDR1 SGHRS and CDR2 YFSETQ.

V usage is TRBV5-1 and J usage is TRBJ2-1; D is possibly TRBD2 (6 bases). The CDR3 totals 16 residues. CDR1 and CDR2 (germline): SGHRS, YFSETQ. Deletions cut 4 bases from V and 0 bases from J, with 14 bases between. CDR3 sequence (DNA): TGCGCCAGCAGCCCCAATCTTAGCGGCTCCTACAATGAGCAGTTCTTC. It specifies CASSPNLSGSYNEQFF.

For the CDR3, the DNA is TGTGCCAGCAGCCCCGGACAGGCACCCTACGAGCAGTACTTC. Its translation: CASSPGQAPYEQYF. The rearrangement joins TRBV4-2 to TRBJ2-7; 7 positions match TRBD1. The V gene end was trimmed by 4 bases and the J gene end by 2 bases; junction bases not matched to a gene: 5. The germline CDR1 and CDR2 sequences are LGHNA and YNFKEQ. CDR3 length: 14 residues.

V is TRBV27 and J is TRBJ2-3; D unresolved. With 4 bases removed from V and 1 base from J, the gap between germline ends came to 9 bases. CDR1 and CDR2 (germline): MNHEY, SMNVEV (reference sequence). The CDR3 has 14 residues. The DNA for the CDR3 is TGTGCCAGCAGTTATCGGTTCCGCACAGATACGCAGTATTTT. This encodes CASSYRFRTDTQYF.

The rearrangement uses TRBV28 and TRBJ2-7; 12 bases line up with TRBD2. CDR3 length: 15 amino acids. CDR1 and CDR2 from the germline V gene are MDHEN and SYDVKM. The ends lost 3 bases at V and 5 bases at J; junction bases unmatched: 5. DNA for the CDR3: TGTGCCAGCAGTTTTCGACTAGCGGGAGATAACGAGCAGTACTTC. As protein: CASSFRLAGDNEQYF.

This chain connects TRBV28 to TRBJ2-7, with 8 bases aligning to TRBD1. The V gene's germline CDR1 is MDHEN and CDR2 SYDVKM. This CDR3 has 14 residues. The V and J ends lost 6 bases and 7 bases, in that order; junction bases with no gene match: 11. CDR3 sequence reads: CASSRRDRLWEQYF. CDR3 bases: TGTGCCAGCAGCCGTCGGGACAGGCTTTGGGAGCAGTACTTC.

Only one count was recorded for this clone. The gene calls are TRBV7-9 and TRBJ1-4, with D perhaps matching TRBD1 (5 bases). CDR1 and CDR2 from the germline V gene are SEHNR and FQNEAQ (reference sequence). V lost 10 bases to trimming and J lost 7 bases, with 19 bases between them. The CDR3 loop spans 14 amino acids. CDR3: CATAWGVAGEKLFF. The DNA of the CDR3 is TGTGCCACCGCCTGGGGGGTGGCCGGTGAAAAACTGTTTTTT.

The table lists this clone with a few counts. The rearrangement joins TRBV2 to TRBJ2-7, with 7 nucleotides matching TRBD1. The CDR3 has 13 residues. With 6 bases clipped from V and 1 base from J, the junction kept 3 bases outside the gene matches. Germline V gene lookup returns CDR1 SNHLY and CDR2 FYNNEI. The chain's CDR3 is CASRRDRSYEQYF. In nucleotides, the CDR3 is TGTGCCAGCAGGAGGGACAGATCCTACGAGCAGTACTTC. Full variable domain (remainder filled in from reference TRBV2 and TRBJ2-7): EPEVTQTPSHQVTQMGQEVILRCVPISNHLYFYWYRQILGQKVEFLVSFYNNEISEKSEIFDDQFSVERPDGSNFTLKIRSTKLEDSAMYFCASRRDRSYEQYFGPGTRLTVT.

The genes are TRBV7-3 and TRBJ1-1; tentative D call: TRBD1 (6 bases). Germline V lookup: CDR1 SGHTA, CDR2 FQGTGA. This CDR3 is 16 amino acids long. The V end lost 1 base, the J end lost 0 bases, and 12 bases lay between the germline ends. The CDR3 region has the DNA TGTGCCAGCAGCTTAAGGGGGGGGCCCTTGAACACTGAAGCTTTCTTT. This sequence encodes CASSLRGGPLNTEAFF.

The chain has TRBV30 and TRBJ2-3; 7 nucleotides line up with TRBD1. With 6 bases clipped from V and 0 bases from J, the junction kept 3 bases outside the gene matches. This CDR3 is built from 13 residues. The germline CDR1 and CDR2 sequences are GTSNPN and SVGIG (reference sequence). CDR3 coding DNA: TGTGCCTGTGACAGGGCAAGCACAGATACGCAGTATTTT. Its protein product is CACDRASTDTQYF.